The 24 T cell receptor beta chains below were found in one sample sequenced in a study of T cell responses to AZD1222 COVID-19 vaccine. TCRdb's copy holds only in-frame clones and misses some; the assay was immunoSEQ multiplex PCR. The table shows about 110,000 clones, with approximately 90% occurring only once. The sample consisted of peripheral blood, taken 28 days after the second AZD1222 dose. These receptor sequences come from an adult who received the AZD1222 COVID-19 vaccine.

The CDR3, as DNA: TGCAGCGTTGTCATCGCGGGCTACGAGCAGTACTTC. Its translation: CSVVIAGYEQYF. The gene calls are TRBV29-1 and TRBJ2-7; TRBD2 might be the D (5 bases). V was cut by 4 bases and J by 3 bases, with 10 bases left in between. Per germline, CDR1 SQVTM and CDR2 ANQGSEA. CDR3 length: 12 amino acids.

The CDR3 reads CASSDTSGANEQFF. The CDR3, as DNA: TGTGCCAGCAGTGATACCAGCGGGGCTAATGAGCAGTTCTTC. The gene calls are TRBV6-4 and TRBJ2-1; TRBD2 matches 7 bases. Looked up from germline, CDR1 is MRHNA and CDR2 is SNTAGT. The V segment lost 3 bases and the J segment 7 bases; nucleotides outside the gene matches: 6. This CDR3 is 14 amino acids long.

The chain uses TRBV19 and TRBJ1-5, with D unclear. The length of the CDR3 is 13 residues. Germline V lookup: CDR1 LNHDA, CDR2 SQIVND (reference sequence). With 2 bases removed from V and 4 bases from J, the gap between germline ends came to 6 bases. The CDR3: CASSITRNQPQHF. The DNA for the CDR3 is TGTGCCAGTAGTATAACCCGGAATCAGCCCCAGCATTTT. The full variable domain, with the rest looked up from reference TRBV19 and TRBJ1-5, is DGGITQSPKYLFRKEGQNVTLSCEQNLNHDAMYWYRQDPGQGLRLIYYSQIVNDFQKGDIAEGYSVSREKKESFPLTVTSAQKNPTAFYLCASSITRNQPQHFGDGTRLSIL.

J is TRBJ2-2 and V is TRBV2; D call uncertain. The CDR3 is made up of 13 amino acids. V lost 3 bases, J lost 0 bases, and 2 bases lay in between. Germline V gives CDR1 SNHLY, CDR2 FYNNEI. CDR3 nucleotide sequence: TGTGCCAGCAGTGAGGCGAACACCGGGGAGCTGTTTTTT. Translating gives CASSEANTGELFF.

The V and J genes are TRBV19 and TRBJ1-2; D is unclear. Trimming stripped 3 bases from V and 5 bases from J, with 10 bases between. The CDR3 runs 13 residues. Germline V gene sequence: CDR1 LNHDA, CDR2 SQIVND (reference sequence). The CDR3 reads CASSIQTPYGYTF. CDR3 coding DNA: TGTGCCAGTAGTATCCAGACACCGTATGGCTACACCTTC.

Details on this clone: An end of the junction differs from the germline gene, which may be a read error. The CDR3 sequence is CASSSAEAAGSGNTIYF. CDR3 in DNA: TGTGCTAGCAGCTCCGCTGAGGCAGCGGGCTCTGGAAACACCATATATTTT. This sequence joins TRBV7-7 and TRBJ1-3; no firm D call. This CDR3 region has 17 residues. Germline lookup yields CDR1 SSHAT and CDR2 FNYEAQ (reference sequence).

The chain combines TRBV7-9 with TRBJ1-6, with TRBD1 as a possible D gene (5 bases). The CDR3 extends over 16 amino acids. Per the germline V gene, CDR1 is SEHNR and CDR2 is FQNEAQ (reference sequence). V dropped 5 bases and J dropped 0 bases, with 11 bases sitting between them. CDR3 DNA: TGTGCCAGCAGCCATCCAGGGAGCTCCTATAATTCACCCCTCCACTTT. Translating gives CASSHPGSSYNSPLHF.

This clone was seen a single time. The rearrangement uses TRBV10-3 and TRBJ1-6; D gene uncertain. Germline CDR1 is ENHRY and CDR2 is SYGVKD. V was shortened by 1 base and J by 0 bases, with 13 bases between the two germline ends. The CDR3 runs to 18 residues. The CDR3 bases are TGTGCCATCAGTGAGTTTCAGATTATAAGCTCCTATAATTCACCCCTCCACTTT. It is translated as CAISEFQIISSYNSPLHF.

The chain recombines TRBV5-4 with TRBJ1-1; maybe TRBD1 (5 bases). Germline assignment: CDR1 SGHNT and CDR2 YYREEE (reference sequence). This CDR3 has 16 amino acids. Trimming cost V 0 bases and J 1 base, with 13 bases left between them. The CDR3 spells CASSLGGERSNTEAFF. In DNA, the CDR3 is TGTGCCAGCAGCTTGGGAGGGGAGAGATCGAACACTGAAGCTTTCTTT.

The chain combines TRBV5-1 with TRBJ1-1, with D unresolved. This CDR3 contains 13 residues. Germline V CDR1 and CDR2: SGHRS, YFSETQ. V dropped 4 bases and J dropped 1 base, with 8 bases sitting between them. The CDR3 DNA sequence: TGCGCCAGCAGCCGGCATGAGAACACTGAAGCTTTCTTT. Its translation is CASSRHENTEAFF.

The rearrangement links TRBV21-1 to TRBJ2-7; the DNA was not compared with TRBD1, the D call given in the table. TRBV21-1 is an annotated pseudogene. This CDR3 region has 16 residues. The CDR3 bases are TGTGCCAGCAGCAAAGAGGCCGCAGGGGGCAACTACGAGCAGTACTTC. Amino acid sequence: CASSKEAAGGNYEQYF.

In its sample, this clone was seen once. The chain carries TRBV4-1 and TRBJ2-5; maybe TRBD2 (6 bases). V gave up 4 bases and J gave up 1 base, with 10 bases separating them. Germline assignment: CDR1 MGHRA and CDR2 YSYEKL. The CDR3 loop spans 14 amino acids. CDR3 amino acids: CASSPGLFQETQYF. In nucleotides, the CDR3 is TGCGCCAGCAGCCCGGGACTGTTCCAAGAGACCCAGTACTTC.

This CDR3 is CASSIAGTALNTEAFF. The CDR3 coding sequence is TGTGCCAGTAGTATAGCCGGGACAGCTCTGAACACTGAAGCTTTCTTT. V usage is TRBV19 and J usage is TRBJ1-1, with TRBD1 identical over 7 bases. Germline trimming cut 1 base from V and 0 bases from J; bases unmatched to any gene: 5. The CDR3 is 16 amino acids. Germline CDR1 reads LNHDA; CDR2 reads SQIVND (reference sequence).

This clone was observed a handful of times. This chain connects TRBV12-2 to TRBJ1-5; the table's TRBD1 call for D was not verified on the DNA. TRBV12-2 has pseudogene status. This CDR3 is 18 amino acids long. The CDR3 DNA follows: TGTGCAAGTCGCTTAGTACCCCTCGGGACAGATAGCAATCAGCCCCAGCATTTT. It encodes CASRLVPLGTDSNQPQHF.

V is TRBV28 and J is TRBJ2-1, with 9 bases fitting TRBD2. Trimming took 4 bases from V and 7 from J; bases not matched to a gene: 5. Germline loops: CDR1 MDHEN, CDR2 SYDVKM. This CDR3 is built from 14 residues. CDR3 protein: CASSSLAGVNEQFF. CDR3 in DNA: TGTGCCAGCAGTTCATTAGCGGGAGTGAATGAGCAGTTCTTC.

CDR3 region: CAISELGGVAGELFF. In DNA form, the CDR3 reads TGTGCCATCAGTGAGTTGGGGGGTGTCGCCGGGGAGCTGTTTTTT. This sequence joins TRBV10-3 and TRBJ2-2; D may be TRBD2 (6 bases). The CDR3 length is 15 residues. V was shortened by 1 base and J by 6 bases, with 12 bases between the two germline ends. Per germline, CDR1 ENHRY and CDR2 SYGVKD.

In this sample, this clone turned up once. The J gene is TRBJ1-1, the V gene TRBV19; D is unresolved. This CDR3 contains 13 residues. Trimming removed 7 bases from V and 5 bases from J, with 14 bases in between. Germline CDR1 reads LNHDA; CDR2 reads SQIVND (reference sequence). The CDR3 is CASTFSRRTEAFF. In DNA, the CDR3 is TGTGCCAGTACCTTCTCAAGGAGAACTGAAGCTTTCTTT.

The rearrangement uses TRBV6-6 and TRBJ1-2; no definite D call. CDR1 is MNHNY and CDR2 is SVGAGI in the germline V gene (reference sequence). Trimming pared 5 bases from V and 7 bases from J, leaving 14 bases between. The length of the CDR3 is 13 residues. The CDR3 protein is CASSPWPSFGYTF. DNA for the CDR3: TGTGCCAGCAGTCCTTGGCCGAGCTTTGGCTACACCTTC.

For this clone: One junction end does not reproduce the germline sequence, and a read error may be involved. The J gene is TRBJ1-2, the V gene TRBV3-1 (or the pseudogene TRBV3-2); D uncertain. This CDR3 has 11 residues. Germline loops: CDR1 LGHDT, CDR2 YNNKEL (reference sequence). The CDR3 bases are TGTGCCAGCAGCCAAGGTTCCGTTGTTGCCTTC. Residues: CASSQGSVVAF.

This chain uses TRBV7-9 with TRBJ1-1; D unclear. CDR1 is SEHNR, CDR2 FQNEAQ, per germline (reference sequence). This CDR3 is 11 amino acids long. V lost 4 bases and J 6 bases, leaving 6 bases between the germline ends. The CDR3 DNA reads as TGTGCCAGCAGCTCAGGTGCTGAAGCTTTCTTT. Translating gives CASSSGAEAFF.

The table lists this clone with a count of one. The chain joins TRBV11-2 to TRBJ1-4, with D hard to call. V lost 3 bases to trimming and J lost 5 bases, with 7 bases between them. The CDR3 runs 13 residues. Germline V gene data show CDR1 as SGHAT and CDR2 as FQNNGV. The CDR3 reads CASSLKRNEKLFF. CDR3 nucleotides: TGTGCCAGCAGCTTGAAGAGGAATGAAAAACTGTTTTTT.

This clone is a singleton in its sample. The genes are TRBV7-8 and TRBJ2-3; TRBD1 might be the D (6 bases). CDR1 and CDR2 (germline): SGHVS, FQNEAQ. CDR3 length equals 15 residues. V lost 1 base and J lost 6, with 14 bases in between. The CDR3 protein is CASSLETGKADTQYF. The CDR3 nucleotides read TGTGCCAGCAGCTTAGAGACAGGCAAAGCGGATACGCAGTATTTT. Based on the CDR3 plus reference TRBV7-8 and TRBJ2-3, the full variable domain is GAGVSQSPRYKVAKRGQDVALRCDPISGHVSLFWYQQALGQGPEFLTYFQNEAQLDKSGLPSDRFFAERPEGSVSTLKIQRTQQEDSAVYLCASSLETGKADTQYFGPGTRLTVL.

The chain joins TRBV19 to TRBJ1-1; D might be TRBD1 (5 bases). The CDR3 covers 14 residues. Germline values: CDR1 LNHDA, CDR2 SQIVND (reference sequence). The CDR3 is CAQTPEGTNTEAFF. The CDR3 DNA reads TGTGCTCAAACACCGGAGGGGACCAACACTGAAGCTTTCTTT. The whole variable domain, remainder taken from reference TRBV19 and TRBJ1-1, is DGGITQSPKYLFRKEGQNVTLSCEQNLNHDAMYWYRQDPGQGLRLIYYSQIVNDFQKGDIAEGYSVSREKKESFPLTVTSAQKNPTAFYLCAQTPEGTNTEAFFGQGTRLTVV.

The CDR3: CASSLDLSEPLITEAFF. Here the CDR3 DNA reads TGTGCCAGCAGCTTAGATTTGTCGGAACCCCTTATCACTGAAGCTTTCTTT. The rearrangement uses TRBV7-6 and TRBJ1-1; D is uncertain. V was cut by 1 base and J by 4 bases, with 19 bases left in between. The CDR3 loop spans 17 amino acids. The germline V gene encodes CDR1 SGHVS and CDR2 FNYEAQ.